This TCR beta chain comes out of a study of PD-1 blockade in classical Hodgkin lymphoma. Only in-frame clones appear in the TCRdb table, and some are missing; sequencing was by immunoSEQ multiplex PCR. The data hold roughly 11,000 clones, with roughly 76% observed a single time. Each and every patient relapsed after autologous stem cell transplantation, and patients got differing brentuximab vedotin exposure. Relapsed/refractory classical Hodgkin lymphoma patients had complete, partial or progressive responses. In the case of this clone: Its specificity is not known.

Whole-study findings and limits: Similar baseline diversity was found in complete responders and newly diagnosed patients.

This receptor was obtained from a human donor with classical Hodgkin lymphoma. The sequenced sample was peripheral blood mononuclear cells (PBMCs), obtained at baseline.

CDR3 sequence (DNA): TGTGCCAGCAGCTTGAGCGGAACCCTTCGACAGGGTAGAAATGGCTACACCTTC. Translation: CASSLSGTLRQGRNGYTF. This chain connects TRBV7-2 to TRBJ1-2; 7 bases agree with TRBD1. The J segment lost 6 bases and the V segment lost 3 bases, leaving 19 bases of the junction unmatched. This CDR3 is built from 18 residues. Germline CDR1 SGHTA, CDR2 FQGNSA.